This T cell receptor beta chain stems from a study of blood T cell repertoires in COVID-19 (dated by TCRdb to about 2020). For context, the study as a whole: Collaborator samples came from the United States, Italy and Spain and covered acute and convalescent phases of COVID-19. The prospective study material was composed of cDNA or gDNA derived from T cells, B-cell-depleted T cells, or PBMCs. Deeply sampled blood TCRbeta repertoires from subjects exposed to, actively infected with, or recovered from COVID-19 were included in the dataset. The repertoires were released in a freely available public database intended as a resource for research on the immune response to SARS-CoV-2. The samples were drawn from two sources: the first 160 participants of the ongoing ImmuneRACE study, and some 1,300 subjects contributed by 6 global collaborators. A de-identified subject ID, COVID-19 status, age in years and sex were almost always included in the sample metadata. Where available, HLA class I and class II types were taken from metadata supplied by the sample provider and were not determined by assay-based typing. Overall results and qualifications from the work: The amount of clinical and demographic metadata varied by source and participant and was provided uncurated.

A note on this clone: Its antigen is currently not known. The record has no base qualities; no much larger clone is one base away.

After removal of 2 bases from V and 7 bases from J, the junction retains 5 bases not matched to a gene. Reading the germline V gene gives CDR1 MDHEN and CDR2 SYDVKM. The CDR3 numbers 15 residues from cysteine through phenylalanine. Only the CDR3 DNA stays, 45 bases, in frame from base 1. One collaborating source in Seattle enrolled patients during active infection and followed them longitudinally through the course of disease. The collaborating institutions used their own protocols to collect whole blood in K2EDTA tubes. For TCRbeta analysis, collaborator samples were shipped as frozen whole blood, as isolated PBMCs, or as DNA extracted from either sample type. The immunoSEQ Assay, a bias-controlled multiplex PCR, was used to amplify TCRbeta CDR3 regions from genomic DNA. Per the original workflow: The number of nucleated cells in each sample was estimated from the amplification of reference gene primers within the assay. To quantify the absolute abundance of each unique TCRbeta CDR3 rearrangement, sequence reads were collapsed and filtered. Productive Simpson clonality was computed per sample as the square root of Simpson's diversity index over productive rearrangements. TCRdb obtained this table from immuneACCESS and retained in-frame rearrangements with V and J assigned. These tables miss some clones; where compared with another copy, unresolved V genes account for less than half of the shortfall, and the remainder is unexplained. For V, J and clone size, that table is used; D and trimming come from the DNA. Counted in this sample were nearly 250,000 clones; approximately 85% of them appeared once. 5.5% to 6.5% of the sample belongs to the ten largest clones.

In this chain, TRBV28 is recombined with TRBJ1-6; 7 bases in the junction line up with TRBD1. This receptor was identified in a woman of 80 years or more with COVID-19, enrolled during active disease. Sequencing used peripheral blood. This receptor has the CDR3 CASSLGGTVNSPLHF. Here is the DNA: TGTGCCAGCAGTTTAGGCGGGACAGTCAATTCACCCCTCCACTTT.